This T cell receptor (beta chain) was identified in a study of type 1 regulatory T cells. TCRdb re-analysed the reads in MiXCR, keeping a single row per CDR3 protein. This table has approximately 23,000 distinct CDR3 sequences, roughly two thirds appearing once. Per germline, CDR1 SGHRS and CDR2 YFSETQ. The CDR3 spans 14 residues. Trimming took 0 bases from V and 1 from J, leaving 4 bases between them. As for this clonotype: Its antigen is not identified.

The sequence was obtained from a human donor in good health. Sequencing was performed on cultured T cells, either the whole culture or a sorted T cell fraction (not recorded which). The subset denotes: Tr1-enriched cell product generated in vitro against host alloantigens. V and J are TRBV5-1 and TRBJ2-2, with D unclear. Here the CDR3 reads CASSLEQNTGELFF. CDR3 DNA: TGCGCCAGCAGCTTGGAACAGAACACCGGGGAGCTGTTTTTT.